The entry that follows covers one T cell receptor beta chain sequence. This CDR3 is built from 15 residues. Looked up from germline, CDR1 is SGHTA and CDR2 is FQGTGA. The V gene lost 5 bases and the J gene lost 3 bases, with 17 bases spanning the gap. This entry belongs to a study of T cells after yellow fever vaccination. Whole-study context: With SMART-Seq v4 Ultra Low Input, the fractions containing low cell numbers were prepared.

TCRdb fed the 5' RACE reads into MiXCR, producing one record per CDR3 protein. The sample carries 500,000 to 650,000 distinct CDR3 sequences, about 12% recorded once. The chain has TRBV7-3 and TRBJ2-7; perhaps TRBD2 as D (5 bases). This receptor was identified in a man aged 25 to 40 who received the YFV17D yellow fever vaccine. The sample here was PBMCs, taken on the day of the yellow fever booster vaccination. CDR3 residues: CASSLSGASHYEQYF. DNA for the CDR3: TGTGCCAGCAGCCTAAGCGGAGCGTCTCACTACGAGCAGTACTTC.